This T cell receptor (beta chain) appears in the sequencing data of a study of breast tumors, draining lymph nodes, adjacent tissues. General observations from the study: Data only fit, rather than demonstrated, lymph node origin of most tumor T cells. Tumor TCR diversity was below lymph nodes but above nontumor tissue.

Breast cancer patients provided tissue from their axillary draining lymph nodes. In TCRdb, the multiplex PCR reads were re-called with MiXCR into one record per CDR3 protein. The table shows 200,000 to 250,000 distinct CDR3 sequences, with 30% to 35% occurring only once. Germline CDR1 and CDR2: MRHNA and SNTAGT. The V end lost 6 bases, the J end lost 5 bases, and 10 bases lay between the germline ends. The CDR3 extends over 12 amino acids. This clonotype was detected many times. Its antigen is currently unknown. V and J are TRBV6-4 and TRBJ2-5; no clear D. Material: axillary lymph node tissue. The clonotype was recovered from a female donor with breast cancer. Some clones in this sample may be carry-over from other donors' samples. The CDR3 sequence is CASSRVRETQYF. The CDR3 DNA is TGTGCCAGCAGCCGGGTCCGGGAGACCCAGTACTTC.